The next 23 T cell receptor beta chains were all read from a single sample in a study of shared clonotypes between healthy human individuals. Method: immunoSEQ multiplex PCR; TCRdb's copy keeps in-frame clones and lacks some. The table records millions of clones, approximately 92% of them present only once. The material sequenced was naive CD4+ T cells sorted from blood. Subset given: CD45RA+ positively selected. The receptor set was obtained from a young man in good health.

The gene calls are TRBV7-9 and TRBJ2-3; 7 nucleotides align to TRBD2. Germline V gene lookup returns CDR1 SEHNR and CDR2 FQNEAQ (reference sequence). This CDR3 comprises 15 residues. The junction had 3 bases not matched to a gene; V was cut back by 3 bases and J by 0 bases. The CDR3 DNA reads TGTGCCAGCAGCTTTAGCGGGCCTAGCACAGATACGCAGTATTTT. It specifies CASSFSGPSTDTQYF.

The chain combines TRBV5-6 with TRBJ2-5, with a weak D call TRBD1 (5 bases). The J call may be in error: the DNA end matches TRBJ2-7 better. The CDR3 covers 15 residues. Per germline, CDR1 SGHDT and CDR2 YYEEEE. DNA of the CDR3: TGTGCCAGCAGCGTTTCAGGGCGCGCATCCTACGAGCAGTACTTC. Its translation: CASSVSGRASYEQYF.

The rearrangement uses TRBV10-3 and TRBJ1-2; maybe TRBD1 (6 bases). Trimming stripped 4 bases from V and 5 bases from J, with 17 bases between. Germline-derived CDR1 and CDR2 are ENHRY and SYGVKD. CDR3 length: 15 residues. CDR3 DNA: TGTGCCATCAGTGGACACAGGGTTGGGGAGTATGGCTACACCTTC. Translation gives CAISGHRVGEYGYTF.

This chain connects TRBV11-1 to TRBJ1-1; perhaps TRBD1 as D (6 bases). The germline gives CDR1 SGHAT, CDR2 FQDESV (reference sequence). This CDR3 contains 14 residues. With 6 bases removed from V and 0 bases from J, the gap between germline ends came to 11 bases. CDR3 nucleotides: TGTGCCAGCAGACGGGACACGCTGAACACTGAAGCTTTCTTT. Encoded protein: CASRRDTLNTEAFF.

The genes are TRBV28 and TRBJ1-1; D is perhaps TRBD1 (5 bases). Deletions cut 5 bases from V and 6 bases from J, with 16 bases between. The CDR3 totals 14 residues. Germline loops: CDR1 MDHEN, CDR2 SYDVKM. The CDR3 is CASSPLSKGPEAFF. Written as DNA, the CDR3 is TGTGCCAGCAGTCCCCTTTCTAAGGGGCCTGAAGCTTTCTTT.

This sequence joins TRBV2 and TRBJ1-1; D perhaps matches TRBD1 (6 bases). This CDR3 has 14 residues. V shed 6 bases and J shed 0 bases, with 11 bases lying between them. Germline V gene data show CDR1 as SNHLY and CDR2 as FYNNEI. The CDR3 nucleotides read TGTGCCAGCAGGCTGACAGGAATGAACACTGAAGCTTTCTTT. It encodes CASRLTGMNTEAFF. The full variable domain, in which reference TRBV2 and TRBJ1-1 provide the parts outside the CDR3, is EPEVTQTPSHQVTQMGQEVILRCVPISNHLYFYWYRQILGQKVEFLVSFYNNEISEKSEIFDDQFSVERPDGSNFTLKIRSTKLEDSAMYFCASRLTGMNTEAFFGQGTRLTVV.

The rearrangement joins TRBV28 to TRBJ2-4; D ambiguous. CDR3 size: 17 residues. V lost 5 bases and J lost 4, with 21 bases in between. Germline-derived CDR1 and CDR2 are MDHEN and SYDVKM. CDR3 sequence reads: CASSPPSSGSTKNIQYF. The CDR3 DNA is TGTGCCAGCAGTCCCCCCTCGTCGGGCTCTACGAAAAACATTCAGTACTTC.

This chain links TRBV6-6 with TRBJ1-2, with 11 bases lining up with TRBD1. Germline trimming cut 5 bases from V and 4 bases from J; bases unmatched to any gene: 3. The CDR3 loop spans 14 amino acids. The V gene's germline CDR1 is MNHNY and CDR2 SVGAGI (reference sequence). The CDR3 region is CASSQDRGPYGYTF. The DNA of the CDR3 is TGTGCCAGCAGTCAGGACAGGGGGCCCTATGGCTACACCTTC.

V gene TRBV6-1 combines with J gene TRBJ2-4; D is tentatively TRBD1 or TRBD2 (6 bases each). The V gene's germline CDR1 is MNHNS and CDR2 SASEGT. Trimming took 5 bases from V and 5 from J, leaving 13 bases between them. This CDR3 spans 14 amino acids. As DNA, the CDR3 is TGTGCCAGCAGTAGGGTGGAGGGGGAAAACATTCAGTACTTC. Its protein is CASSRVEGENIQYF.

The V call is TRBV10-1, the J call TRBJ2-6, with 10 bases aligning to TRBD1. V gave up 10 bases and J gave up 1 base; unmatched junction bases: 7. The germline V gene has CDR1 WNHNN and CDR2 SYGVQD (reference sequence). This CDR3 spans 16 amino acids. CDR3 amino acids: CAIPGQGCSGANVLTF. The DNA of the CDR3 is TGCGCCATCCCGGGACAGGGGTGTTCTGGGGCCAACGTCCTGACTTTC.

The chain has TRBV7-2 and TRBJ1-2; a possible D gene is TRBD1 (5 bases). This CDR3 contains 14 residues. CDR1 and CDR2 from the germline V gene are SGHTA and FQGNSA. Trimming removed 6 bases at V and 3 bases at J, with 14 bases between. The DNA of the CDR3 is TGTGCCAGCAGACTTTCAGGGTTGGACTATGGCTACACCTTC. Amino acids: CASRLSGLDYGYTF.

The chain carries TRBV19 and TRBJ2-7, with TRBD1 matching 7 bases. V lost 3 bases to trimming and J lost 3 bases; unmatched junction nucleotides: 8. Germline CDR1 reads LNHDA; CDR2 reads SQIVND (reference sequence). The CDR3 spans 15 residues. The CDR3 region is CASSMTGLGLYEQYF. The CDR3 bases are TGTGCCAGTAGTATGACAGGGTTGGGGCTCTACGAGCAGTACTTC.

The chain uses TRBV6-5 and TRBJ1-2; D is undetermined. The V gene lost 0 bases and the J gene lost 8 bases, with 19 bases spanning the gap. The CDR3 sequence is 16 residues long. The germline V gene encodes CDR1 MNHEY and CDR2 SVGAGI. The CDR3 reads CASSYSRGNGVSGYTF. The CDR3 DNA sequence: TGTGCCAGCAGTTACTCGCGGGGTAACGGGGTCTCGGGCTACACCTTC.

V and J are TRBV29-1 and TRBJ2-5, with D unclear. TRBJ2-7 explains the end of the DNA better; the J call may be wrong. Germline CDR1 reads SQVTM; CDR2 reads ANQGSEA. The CDR3 totals 12 residues. The CDR3 loop reads CSVGNGFYEQYF. For the CDR3, the DNA is TGCAGCGTTGGGAACGGCTTCTACGAGCAGTACTTC.

CDR3 bases: TGTGCCAGCAGTGAAATCCCGAGCCGTACCTACGAGCAGTACTTC. This gives the protein CASSEIPSRTYEQYF. This chain connects TRBV6-1 to TRBJ2-7, with D hard to call. Deletions cut 2 bases from V and 2 bases from J, with 13 bases between. The CDR3 spans 15 residues. Germline assignment: CDR1 MNHNS and CDR2 SASEGT.

This chain uses TRBV18 with TRBJ2-2, with D uncertain. Germline V CDR1 and CDR2: KGHSH, LQKENI. V dropped 6 bases and J dropped 3 bases, with 11 bases sitting between them. The CDR3 contains 14 residues. The CDR3 coding sequence is TGTGCCAGCTCGCTGGAAAGAGACACCGGGGAGCTGTTTTTT. This gives the protein CASSLERDTGELFF.

The chain links TRBV4-2 to TRBJ2-7; perhaps TRBD1 as D (5 bases). V lost 1 base and J lost 4, with 14 bases in between. Germline CDR1 and CDR2: LGHNA and YNFKEQ. The CDR3 sequence is 15 residues long. CDR3 sequence: CASSQVSGMTYEQYF. CDR3 DNA sequence: TGTGCCAGCAGCCAAGTATCAGGGATGACATACGAGCAGTACTTC.

V gene TRBV5-4 combines with J gene TRBJ1-1; 9 positions agree with TRBD1. Trimming took 2 bases from V and 7 from J; bases not matched to a gene: 6. Germline loops: CDR1 SGHNT, CDR2 YYREEE (reference sequence). The CDR3 totals 14 residues. The CDR3 nucleotides are TGTGCCAGCAGCTTAGACAGGGGGACGGATGAAGCTTTCTTT. It yields the protein CASSLDRGTDEAFF.

This chain's CDR3 is CASSEALLRRSVGYTF. In nucleotides, the CDR3 is TGTGCCAGCAGTGAAGCGCTTCTGAGACGGTCAGTCGGCTACACCTTC. This chain joins TRBV2 and TRBJ1-2, with D unresolved. CDR1 is SNHLY and CDR2 is FYNNEI in the germline V gene. Trimming took off 0 bases at V and 8 bases at J, with 19 bases between the two ends. This CDR3 region has 16 residues.

The chain has TRBV10-3 and TRBJ2-1; 9 nucleotides align to TRBD2. CDR3 length equals 14 residues. V gave up 6 bases and J gave up 6 bases; unmatched junction bases: 6. In germline, CDR1 is ENHRY, CDR2 SYGVKD. DNA of the CDR3: TGTGCCATCAGGGATAGCGGGGGATTCAATGAGCAGTTCTTC. Translated: CAIRDSGGFNEQFF.

The genes are TRBV6-5 and TRBJ1-2, with 8 positions matching TRBD1. This CDR3 contains 15 residues. CDR1 MNHEY and CDR2 SVGAGI come from the germline V gene. After removal of 5 bases from V and 4 bases from J, the junction contained 9 bases not matched to a gene. The CDR3 coding sequence is TGTGCCAGCAGTCGAAGCCCAGACAGGGGCTATGGCTACACCTTC. Protein sequence: CASSRSPDRGYGYTF.

The chain carries TRBV10-3 and TRBJ2-1; 8 bases are shared with TRBD2. The J segment lost 4 bases and the V segment lost 10 bases, leaving 9 bases of the junction unmatched. Germline V gene lookup returns CDR1 ENHRY and CDR2 SYGVKD. The CDR3 is made up of 14 amino acids. The CDR3 protein is CATDGGARYNEQFF. The CDR3 DNA sequence: TGTGCCACCGACGGGGGGGCGCGGTACAATGAGCAGTTCTTC.

Turning to this clone: Different DNA sequences within this sample yield the same CDR3. The V gene is TRBV7-9, the J gene TRBJ1-1; D uncertain. The CDR3 has 14 amino acids. Per germline, CDR1 SEHNR and CDR2 FQNEAQ (reference sequence). Trimming took 1 base from V and 1 from J, leaving 7 bases between them. The CDR3 nucleotides read TGTGCCAGCAGCTTAGAATGGGGGAACACTGAAGCTTTCTTT. This translates into CASSLEWGNTEAFF.